The rows below give T cell receptor beta chains drawn from one sample of a study of shared clonotypes between healthy human individuals. The data were produced by immunoSEQ multiplex PCR, yet TCRdb's version contains in-frame clones alone and is incomplete. The table records 2,500,000 or so clones, roughly 92% of them present only once. Sequenced sample: naive CD4+ T cells sorted from blood. Receptors originate from a man between 18 and 29 years old in good health. Both conserved end residues are part of each CDR3. Fields, in order: clone size, J gene, D gene, V gene, CDR3 protein, CDR3 DNA. D genes are given only for firm matches. Size is stated for part of the rows, as once, few or many counts, or as a class when the clone is expanded.

- TRBJ2-7 - TRBV29-1 CSVVVQGHEQYF TGCAGCGTTGTTGTCCAGGGTCACGAGCAGTACTTC
- TRBJ1-2 - TRBV2 CASSESGAGGYTF TGTGCCAGCAGTGAATCAGGGGCCGGTGGCTACACCTTC
- TRBJ2-7 - TRBV6-5 CASSYTGLHYEQYF TGTGCCAGCAGTTACACGGGACTGCACTACGAGCAGTACTTC
- TRBJ2-3 TRBD2 TRBV7-2 CASSRGTSGNTQYF TGTGCCAGCAGCCGAGGGACTAGCGGGAATACGCAGTATTTT
- TRBJ2-5 TRBD1 TRBV12-5 CASGLGQGGQETQYF TGTGCTAGTGGTCTAGGACAGGGCGGTCAAGAGACCCAGTACTTC
- TRBJ1-4 - TRBV4-1 CASSQEGHSVATNEKLFF TGCGCCAGCAGCCAAGAAGGACACAGCGTTGCAACTAATGAAAAACTGTTTTTT
- TRBJ1-6 TRBD1 TRBV4-1 CASSIYGRTGGYSPLHF TGCGCCAGCAGCATATATGGTCGGACAGGGGGATACTCACCCCTCCACTTT
- TRBJ2-7 TRBD2 TRBV9 CASSPTSGNYEQYF TGTGCCAGCAGCCCAACTAGCGGGAACTACGAGCAGTACTTC
- TRBJ2-6 - TRBV7-2 CASSFTGSSGANVLTF TGTGCCAGCAGCTTCACAGGGAGCTCTGGGGCCAACGTCCTGACTTTC
once TRBJ2-3 - TRBV6-5 CASSRRSTDTQYF TGTGCCAGCAGCCGCAGGTCCACAGATACGCAGTATTTT
- TRBJ2-2 TRBD1 TRBV28 CASIGQAATGELFF TGTGCCAGCATAGGACAGGCTGCCACCGGGGAGCTGTTTTTT
- TRBJ2-7 TRBD1 TRBV6-1 CASSEMWDSEQYF TGTGCCAGCAGTGAAATGTGGGACAGCGAGCAGTACTTC
- TRBJ2-7 - TRBV12-1 CASSGPGTSLSYEQYF TGTGCCAGCAGCGGCCCCGGGACTTCCCTCTCCTACGAGCAGTACTTC
- TRBJ1-5 - TRBV5-6 CASSLMQNINQPQHF TGTGCCAGCAGCTTGATGCAGAATATAAATCAGCCCCAGCATTTT
- TRBJ2-7 - TRBV7-9 CASSHTGGVWSTYEQYF TGTGCCAGCAGCCACACAGGGGGGGTGTGGTCAACCTACGAGCAGTACTTC
- TRBJ1-5 - TRBV15 CATSRAYEGQHF TGTGCCACCAGCAGAGCGTACGAAGGCCAGCATTTT
- TRBJ1-6 - TRBV5-1 CASSLGGSSYNSPLHF TGCGCCAGCAGCTTAGGCGGGAGCTCCTATAATTCACCCCTCCACTTT
- TRBJ1-1 - TRBV6-5 CASSYRGTANTEAFF TGTGCCAGCAGTTATCGAGGGACGGCGAACACTGAAGCTTTCTTT
- TRBJ2-5 - TRBV14 CASSRLGGEETQYF TGTGCCAGCAGCCGGCTCGGGGGTGAAGAGACCCAGTACTTC
- TRBJ1-1 - TRBV6-1 CATLPGQNTEAFF TGTGCCACTCTACCGGGACAGAACACTGAAGCTTTCTTT
- TRBJ2-7 - TRBV29-1 CSVAGVGYEQYF TGCAGCGTTGCGGGAGTAGGCTACGAGCAGTACTTC
- TRBJ2-2 TRBD1 TRBV6-4 CASRRQGSTGELFF TGTGCCAGCAGAAGACAGGGATCAACCGGGGAGCTGTTTTTT
- TRBJ1-3 - TRBV4-3 CASSQDLTASGNTIYF TGCGCCAGCAGCCAAGATCTAACAGCCTCTGGAAACACCATATATTTT
- TRBJ2-3 - TRBV11-2 CASSLMGAQYF TGTGCCAGCAGCTTAATGGGAGCGCAGTATTTT
- TRBJ2-3 - TRBV6-1 CASSVLRGLKDTQYF TGTGCCAGCAGTGTTCTTAGGGGCCTCAAGGATACGCAGTATTTT
once TRBJ1-6 - TRBV28 CASSVIREAYYNSPLHF TGTGCCAGCAGCGTAATCAGGGAGGCTTACTATAATTCACCCCTCCACTTT
- TRBJ1-3 - TRBV6-5 CASSGPNRNTIYF TGTGCCAGCAGTGGCCCCAATAGAAACACCATATATTTT